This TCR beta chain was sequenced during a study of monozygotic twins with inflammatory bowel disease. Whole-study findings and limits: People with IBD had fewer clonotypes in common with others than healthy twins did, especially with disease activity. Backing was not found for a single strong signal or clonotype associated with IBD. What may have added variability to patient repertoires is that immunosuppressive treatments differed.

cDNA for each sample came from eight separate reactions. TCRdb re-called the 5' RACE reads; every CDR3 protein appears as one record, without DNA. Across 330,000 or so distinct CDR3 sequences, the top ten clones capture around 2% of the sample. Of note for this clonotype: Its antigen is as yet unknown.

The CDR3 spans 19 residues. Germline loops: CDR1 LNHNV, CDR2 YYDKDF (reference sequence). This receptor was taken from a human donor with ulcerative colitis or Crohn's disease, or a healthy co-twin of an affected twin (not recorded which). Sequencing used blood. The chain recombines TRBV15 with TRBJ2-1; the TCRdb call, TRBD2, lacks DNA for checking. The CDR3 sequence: CATSGLAGGLRATIDEQFF.